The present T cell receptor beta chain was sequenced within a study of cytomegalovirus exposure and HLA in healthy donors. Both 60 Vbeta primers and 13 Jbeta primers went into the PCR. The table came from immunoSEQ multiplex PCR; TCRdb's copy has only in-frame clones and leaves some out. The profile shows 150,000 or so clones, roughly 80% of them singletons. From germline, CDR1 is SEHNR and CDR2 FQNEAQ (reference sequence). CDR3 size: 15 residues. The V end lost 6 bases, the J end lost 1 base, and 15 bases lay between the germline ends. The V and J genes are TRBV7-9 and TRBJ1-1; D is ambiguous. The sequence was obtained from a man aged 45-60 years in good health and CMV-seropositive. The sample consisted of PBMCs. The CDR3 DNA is TGTGCCAGCAGTATAGGGAGGGCTCGGAACACTGAAGCTTTCTTT. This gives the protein CASSIGRARNTEAFF.